Below, 2 T cell receptor beta chains from the same sample are listed, as sequenced in a study of T cells in Graves' hyperthyroidism and ophthalmopathy. Amplification yielded TCR beta CDR3 regions, with RNA transcripts as the source. With the HTBI primer set, the TCR CDR3 went through a first round of RT-PCR. TCRdb re-called the multiplex PCR reads with MiXCR, one entry per CDR3 protein. The table shows roughly 300,000 distinct CDR3 sequences, with roughly 18% occurring only once. Sequencing used blood. The source of these receptors is a woman aged 45-65 years with Graves' hyperthyroidism.

This clonotype was observed a few times. V usage is TRBV12-3 or TRBV12-4 and J usage is TRBJ2-1, with 8 nucleotides matching TRBD1. The CDR3 length is 15 residues. J was trimmed by 6 bases and V by 6 bases; bases with no gene match: 10. CDR3 protein: CASRPPGQVVNEQFF. The CDR3, as DNA: TGTGCCAGCAGACCACCGGGACAGGTGGTCAATGAGCAGTTCTTC.

This chain connects TRBV6-2 or TRBV6-3 to TRBJ2-3; TRBD2 matches at 12 bases. Germline lookup yields CDR1 MNHEY and CDR2 SVGEGT. This CDR3 comprises 16 residues. Trimming removed 6 bases from V and 3 bases from J; junction bases left unmatched: 7. CDR3 amino acids: CASSSPTSGSTDTQYF. The CDR3 DNA is TGTGCCAGCAGCTCCCCGACTAGCGGGAGTACAGATACGCAGTATTTT.